The 14 T cell receptor beta chains below all came from one sample that was sequenced in a study of shared clonotypes between healthy human individuals. Assay: immunoSEQ multiplex PCR; the TCRdb copy retains only in-frame clones and omits some. The table has fewer than 1.6 million clones, about 98.5% seen once; the top ten hold about 0.34%. Sequenced input: naive CD4+ T cells sorted from blood. Noted subset: CD45RA+ positively selected. The origin of the receptors is a young man in good health.

The V gene is TRBV30, the J gene TRBJ1-1; D uncertain. Trimming pared 2 bases from V and 3 bases from J, leaving 13 bases between. The CDR3 spans 14 residues. Germline CDR1 is GTSNPN and CDR2 is SVGIG (reference sequence). For the CDR3, the DNA is TGTGCCTGGAGTAATGGCCCCGGAGACACTGAAGCTTTCTTT. Amino acid sequence: CAWSNGPGDTEAFF.

This chain joins TRBV4-1 and TRBJ1-3; 7 positions match TRBD1. Losses at the gene ends were 1 base for V and 6 bases for J; bases not matched to a gene: 6. The CDR3 has 15 residues. CDR1 MGHRA and CDR2 YSYEKL come from the germline V gene. The DNA of the CDR3 is TGCGCCAGCAGCCAAGCGACAGGGAGCGTAAACACCATATATTTT. This codes for CASSQATGSVNTIYF.

V and J are TRBV6-5 and TRBJ1-3; TRBD1 is a possible D gene (5 bases). Germline loops: CDR1 MNHEY, CDR2 SVGAGI. The CDR3 loop spans 15 amino acids. With 6 bases removed from V and 4 bases from J, the gap between germline ends came to 16 bases. Written as DNA, the CDR3 is TGTGCCAGCAGCTACGCCCCGGGGCAGGGAAACACCATATATTTT. Its translation: CASSYAPGQGNTIYF.

This rearrangement joins TRBV7-9 to TRBJ1-4; no definite D call. Looked up from germline, CDR1 is SEHNR and CDR2 is FQNEAQ (reference sequence). V lost 2 bases and J 5 bases, leaving 6 bases between the germline ends. The CDR3 spans 13 residues. The chain's CDR3 is CASSLFQNEKLFF. The CDR3 coding sequence is TGTGCCAGCAGCTTATTCCAGAATGAAAAACTGTTTTTT.

The chain carries TRBV28 and TRBJ1-2; no clear D gene. The CDR3 extends over 14 amino acids. Trimming left V 3 bases short and J 4 bases short, with 12 bases between. Germline CDR1 reads MDHEN; CDR2 reads SYDVKM. CDR3 sequence reads: CASSFKLSGYGYTF. The CDR3 DNA sequence: TGTGCCAGCAGTTTCAAACTTTCGGGCTATGGCTACACCTTC.

V and J are TRBV9 and TRBJ1-1, with unresolved D. This CDR3 has 14 amino acids. Trimming took 1 base from V and 6 from J, leaving 13 bases between them. The germline CDR1 and CDR2 sequences are SGDLS and YYNGEE. Here the CDR3 DNA reads TGTGCCAGCAGCGTAACAGCGACGAGCTCTGAAGCTTTCTTT. Its protein is CASSVTATSSEAFF.

J is TRBJ2-1 and V is TRBV5-1; D not certain. The V and J ends lost 4 bases and 10 bases respectively, with 12 bases between them. There are 12 residues in the CDR3. The V gene's germline CDR1 is SGHRS and CDR2 YFSETQ. The CDR3 region has the DNA TGCGCCAGCAGCCTCCCACTCAAAGAGCAGTTCTTC. As protein: CASSLPLKEQFF.

In DNA form, the CDR3 reads TGTGCCAGCAGCTTGGATGACACCTACGAGCAGTACTTC. This sequence encodes CASSLDDTYEQYF. The chain couples TRBV5-6 to TRBJ2-7; D remains unclear. This CDR3 contains 13 residues. Germline V lookup: CDR1 SGHDT, CDR2 YYEEEE. V was pared by 0 bases and J by 2 bases, with 6 bases between.

This chain connects TRBV19 to TRBJ2-7; D is ambiguous. V was pared by 6 bases and J by 3 bases, with 18 bases between. This CDR3 is 15 amino acids long. Germline V CDR1 and CDR2: LNHDA, SQIVND (reference sequence). The CDR3 DNA is TGTGCCAGTAGACCCACTTTTCCCGGGCACTACGAGCAGTACTTC. It is translated as CASRPTFPGHYEQYF.

The CDR3 nucleotides read TGTGCCAGCAGCTTAAGGTTCGTAACGGGGCTATACAATGAGCAGTTCTTC. Residues: CASSLRFVTGLYNEQFF. V is TRBV13 and J is TRBJ2-1; the D gene could be TRBD1 or TRBD2 (5 bases each). CDR1 and CDR2 (germline): PRHDT, FYEKMQ (reference sequence). The length of the CDR3 is 17 residues. The V end was cut by 2 bases, the J end by 4 bases, with 18 bases between.

V and J are TRBV5-1 and TRBJ2-7, with D perhaps TRBD2 (6 bases). CDR1 is SGHRS, CDR2 YFSETQ, per germline. The length of the CDR3 is 16 residues. Trimming stripped 4 bases from V and 5 bases from J, with 22 bases between. CDR3 DNA: TGCGCCAGCAGCCCTGGTAACGGGCGCGGAGGGAACGAGCAGTACTTC. This translates into CASSPGNGRGGNEQYF.

The J gene is TRBJ2-3, the V gene TRBV7-3; TRBD1 agrees at 8 bases. Losses at the gene ends were 5 bases for V and 10 bases for J; bases not matched to a gene: 8. The CDR3 length is 13 residues. Germline lookup yields CDR1 SGHTA and CDR2 FQGTGA. The CDR3 nucleotides are TGTGCCAGCAGCCCCGGGACAGGAAATCCGCAGTATTTT. Translation: CASSPGTGNPQYF.

This clone was recorded once. This sequence joins TRBV30 and TRBJ2-7, with TRBD1 as a possible D gene (6 bases). V lost 3 bases and J 4 bases, leaving 19 bases between the germline ends. The CDR3 covers 15 residues. The germline V gene encodes CDR1 GTSNPN and CDR2 SVGIG (reference sequence). The CDR3 DNA follows: TGTGCCTGGAGAGACCTACAGGGTAATAAATACGAGCAGTACTTC. Encoded protein: CAWRDLQGNKYEQYF.

J is TRBJ2-2 and V is TRBV5-1; a weak D match, TRBD1 (5 bases). The CDR3 totals 14 residues. V gave up 4 bases and J gave up 3 bases, with 10 bases separating them. Germline CDR1 is SGHRS and CDR2 is YFSETQ. CDR3 bases: TGCGCCAGCAGCGCGGACATATACACCGGGGAGCTGTTTTTT. Encoded protein: CASSADIYTGELFF.